The next 11 T cell receptor beta chains were all read from a single sample in a study of T cell responses to AZD1222 COVID-19 vaccine. Libraries were prepared by immunoSEQ multiplex PCR; TCRdb keeps only in-frame clonotypes and omits some of them. The table shows roughly 130,000 clones, with 92% occurring only once. The input for sequencing was peripheral blood, taken on day 0 of AZD1222 vaccination. Source of these receptors: an adult in good health.

The chain couples TRBV4-3 to TRBJ1-3; possible D gene TRBD1, 5 bases. The V and J ends lost 0 bases and 4 bases respectively, with 10 bases between them. There are 15 residues in the CDR3. Germline V gene sequence: CDR1 LGHNA, CDR2 YSLEER. The CDR3 sequence: CASSQDRAGGNTIYF. The DNA of the CDR3 is TGCGCCAGCAGCCAAGATCGGGCAGGGGGAAACACCATATATTTT.

The rearrangement uses TRBV30 and TRBJ2-1, with 7 positions matching TRBD2. Per the germline V gene, CDR1 is GTSNPN and CDR2 is SVGIG (reference sequence). This CDR3 is built from 14 residues. Losses at the gene ends were 4 bases for V and 0 bases for J; bases not matched to a gene: 3. In DNA, the CDR3 is TGTGCCTGGATCGGCGGGAGCTCCTACAATGAGCAGTTCTTC. The encoded protein is CAWIGGSSYNEQFF. The full variable domain, with the rest looked up from reference TRBV30 and TRBJ2-1, is SQTIHQWPATLVQPVGSPLSLECTVEGTSNPNLYWYRQAAGRGLQLLFYSVGIGQISSEVPQNLSASRPQDRQFILSSKKLLLSDSGFYLCAWIGGSSYNEQFFGPGTRLTVL.

The count of this clone is one. Here the CDR3 DNA reads TGTGCCAGTAGTATAGGGGGCGAGGACGAGCAGTACTTC. This encodes CASSIGGEDEQYF. The chain is built from TRBV19 and TRBJ2-7; D possibly corresponds to TRBD1 (5 bases). There are 13 residues in the CDR3. Germline V gene sequence: CDR1 LNHDA, CDR2 SQIVND (reference sequence). Trimming left V 1 base short and J 5 bases short, with 9 bases between.

The CDR3 loop reads CASSDGRGGTQYF. For the CDR3, the DNA is TGTGCCAGCAGTGACGGCAGGGGTGGTACGCAGTATTTT. The chain couples TRBV6-4 to TRBJ2-3; tentatively, D is TRBD1 (6 bases). The germline V gene has CDR1 MRHNA and CDR2 SNTAGT. With 2 bases removed from V and 8 bases from J, the gap between germline ends came to 11 bases. CDR3 length equals 13 residues.

This chain links TRBV4-1 with TRBJ2-3; TRBD2 aligns across 8 bases. The V segment lost 1 base and the J segment 1 base; nucleotides outside the gene matches: 1. The germline V gene encodes CDR1 MGHRA and CDR2 YSYEKL. This CDR3 spans 15 amino acids. The CDR3: CASSQGTSRTDTQYF. The CDR3 DNA sequence: TGCGCCAGCAGCCAAGGGACTAGCCGCACAGATACGCAGTATTTT.

The chain carries TRBV3-1 (or the pseudogene TRBV3-2) and TRBJ1-6; 7 bases are shared with TRBD1. The ends lost 1 base at V and 8 bases at J; junction bases unmatched: 5. CDR3 size: 15 residues. Germline V gives CDR1 LGHDT, CDR2 YNNKEL (reference sequence). CDR3 protein: CASSQVAQGDSPLHF. CDR3 bases: TGTGCCAGCAGCCAAGTGGCCCAGGGGGATTCACCCCTCCACTTT.

DNA of the CDR3: TGTGCCTGGGGACAGGTTAACAATCAGCCCCAGCATTTT. Protein product: CAWGQVNNQPQHF. The V gene is TRBV30, the J gene TRBJ1-5; 7 bases agree with TRBD1. The CDR3 covers 13 residues. J lost 3 bases, V lost 5 bases, and 4 bases had no gene match. CDR1 is GTSNPN, CDR2 SVGIG, per germline (reference sequence).

The chain is built from TRBV12-3 or TRBV12-4 and TRBJ2-7; D gene ambiguous. This CDR3 is 12 amino acids long. V gave up 4 bases and J gave up 6 bases, with 10 bases separating them. DNA for the CDR3: TGTGCCAGCAGTTCCTCAGTCGCCGAGCAGTACTTC. Its protein is CASSSSVAEQYF.

The CDR3 DNA sequence: TGTGCCAGCAGCGACTCGGACAGGGGTAATGAAAAACTGTTTTTT. Translated: CASSDSDRGNEKLFF. V gene TRBV7-6 combines with J gene TRBJ1-4; 9 bases are a match to TRBD1. This CDR3 contains 15 residues. Germline V gives CDR1 SGHVS, CDR2 FNYEAQ. J gave up 4 bases and V 5 bases, and 5 bases lay outside the gene matches.

CDR3 DNA sequence: TGTGCCAGCATCAGAACGGCCACAGATACGCAGTATTTT. Its translation is CASIRTATDTQYF. The chain carries TRBV2 and TRBJ2-3, with D unclear. The V end lost 7 bases, the J end lost 2 bases, and 10 bases lay between the germline ends. The CDR3 length is 13 residues. Germline V lookup: CDR1 SNHLY, CDR2 FYNNEI.

This clone is a singleton in its sample. The gene calls are TRBV5-4 and TRBJ2-1; D is perhaps TRBD1 or TRBD2 (5 bases each). With 5 bases removed from V and 1 base from J, the gap between germline ends came to 19 bases. Germline CDR1 and CDR2: SGHNT and YYREEE (reference sequence). CDR3 length: 17 residues. The CDR3 is CASSSDSGWGSYNEQFF. The CDR3 DNA follows: TGTGCCAGCAGTTCGGACTCCGGGTGGGGGTCCTACAATGAGCAGTTCTTC.